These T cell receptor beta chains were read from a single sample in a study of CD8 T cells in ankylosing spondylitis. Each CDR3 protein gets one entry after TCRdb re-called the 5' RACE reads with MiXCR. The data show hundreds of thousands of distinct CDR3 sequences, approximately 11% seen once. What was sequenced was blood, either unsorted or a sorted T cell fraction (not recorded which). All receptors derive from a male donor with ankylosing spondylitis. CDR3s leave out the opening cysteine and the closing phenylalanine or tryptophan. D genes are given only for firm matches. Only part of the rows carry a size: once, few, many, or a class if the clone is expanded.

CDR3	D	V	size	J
AISEKETQY	-	TRBV10-3	many	TRBJ2-5
ASRLNRGNQPQH	TRBD1	TRBV6-1	-	TRBJ1-5
SARDRYPGGSYNEQF	TRBD2	TRBV20-1	many	TRBJ2-1
ASSDLGTGVTGELF	TRBD1	TRBV5-1	many	TRBJ2-2
ASSFGVAGNTIY	-	TRBV12-3/TRBV12-4	few	TRBJ1-3
ASETGSSYNEQF	-	TRBV7-8	few	TRBJ2-1
ASSPGLAASYEQY	TRBD2	TRBV3-1	-	TRBJ2-7
ASRGTGVRGEISVFSNEQF	-	TRBV27	-	TRBJ2-1
SSQGYGNTIY	-	TRBV20-1	many	TRBJ1-3
ASSANDRGSTDTQY	TRBD1	TRBV10-2	few	TRBJ2-3
ASSGGVSTDTQY	-	TRBV7-2	few	TRBJ2-3
ASSLDHLEKLF	-	TRBV11-3	-	TRBJ1-4
ASSLFGTGTEAF	TRBD1	TRBV12-3/TRBV12-4	many	TRBJ1-1
ASTGGGPDTQY	TRBD2	TRBV12-3/TRBV12-4	-	TRBJ2-3
AISESGASVGLPQETQY	-	TRBV10-3	few	TRBJ2-5
ASSPWGRAKDNEQF	TRBD2	TRBV3-1	many	TRBJ2-1
ASSGGLLSGANVLT	-	TRBV25-1	-	TRBJ2-6
ASSWVAPNEQF	-	TRBV5-1	many	TRBJ2-1
ASSSTSGLSYEQY	TRBD2	TRBV12-3/TRBV12-4	many	TRBJ2-7
SARRGLEQPQH	TRBD1	TRBV20-1	-	TRBJ1-5
ASSQVFWSSGTNTGELF	TRBD2	TRBV4-2	-	TRBJ2-2
ASSVASGDTQY	-	TRBV9	few	TRBJ2-3
ASSFEVSGNTIY	-	TRBV7-9	-	TRBJ1-3
ASSLGSDQPQH	-	TRBV12-3/TRBV12-4	many	TRBJ1-5
ASSLSGAALPYNEQF	-	TRBV5-4	few	TRBJ2-1
ASSPLGGFQETQY	-	TRBV3-1	few	TRBJ2-5
SARDALGQATNTEAF	TRBD1	TRBV20-1	-	TRBJ1-1
ASSLLDPRGTGELF	-	TRBV6-5	-	TRBJ2-2
ASRDGLVGTQF	TRBD2	TRBV2	many	TRBJ2-1
ASNLGLAGGNEQF	TRBD2	TRBV7-2	-	TRBJ2-1
ATSDLQGQGFGEQF	TRBD1	TRBV24-1	-	TRBJ2-1
SARASQGGTDTQY	-	TRBV20-1	few	TRBJ2-3
ASSQEGTGLAKNIQY	TRBD1	TRBV4-2	few	TRBJ2-4
SAPGRGREKLF	TRBD1	TRBV20-1	few	TRBJ1-4
ASSEDPFGNSETQY	-	TRBV6-1	-	TRBJ2-5
ASSPGDGNTIY	-	TRBV2	-	TRBJ1-3
ASLPNRDRGNQPQH	TRBD1	TRBV2	once	TRBJ1-5
ASSSTGYNSPLH	-	TRBV5-1	few	TRBJ1-6
ASSLIEGGEQF	-	TRBV5-1	-	TRBJ2-1
ASSPDYNTGELF	-	TRBV18	-	TRBJ2-2
ASSFLGGQSPLH	-	TRBV11-2	many	TRBJ1-6
ASSLEGGTSEQF	-	TRBV7-2	-	TRBJ2-1
ASSYEDRGIPYGYT	TRBD1	TRBV6-5	-	TRBJ1-2
AISDPPGSGNTIY	-	TRBV10-3	few	TRBJ1-3
ASSLTGAGNTIY	-	TRBV7-9	many	TRBJ1-3
ASSDPLWGETQY	-	TRBV6-1	few	TRBJ2-5
ASSSGLLADTDTQY	TRBD2	TRBV5-1	-	TRBJ2-3
ASSERWGSYEQY	-	TRBV10-1	few	TRBJ2-7
SATGGGEGETQY	TRBD2	TRBV20-1	-	TRBJ2-5
AGNRDLNTEAF	-	TRBV2	many	TRBJ1-1
ASSPGQSSSYNEQF	-	TRBV18	few	TRBJ2-1
ASSFTQGAGEQF	TRBD1	TRBV12-3/TRBV12-4	many	TRBJ2-1
SVDVPGGNTIY	-	TRBV29-1	few	TRBJ1-3
ASSVGASSVYEQF	-	TRBV6-1	-	TRBJ2-1
ASSLRWGLAGPGTTDTQY	TRBD2	TRBV5-1	few	TRBJ2-3
ASTLERGQVDTGELF	TRBD1	TRBV7-9	-	TRBJ2-2
ASSLPGTGGDGYGYT	TRBD1	TRBV12-3/TRBV12-4	many	TRBJ1-2
ASSMAGGLTEAF	-	TRBV5-1	-	TRBJ1-1
ASSKRGLVGSDDTEAF	-	TRBV21-1	-	TRBJ1-1